One and the same sample provided the 30 T cell receptor beta chains below, sequenced in a study of blood T cell repertoires in COVID-19. Repertoires were generated with immunoSEQ multiplex PCR, while TCRdb's copy carries only in-frame clones and drops some. This sample has around 200,000 clones; approximately 80% occur once, and the top ten carry 5.5% to 7.5%. Input material: peripheral blood. Source of these receptors: a human donor in a cohort sampled during active COVID-19.

This chain links TRBV2 with TRBJ2-5, with unresolved D. The germline V and J ends were trimmed by 5 bases and 5 bases, with 6 bases remaining between them. This CDR3 has 11 residues. Germline CDR1 reads SNHLY; CDR2 reads FYNNEI. CDR3 nucleotide sequence: TGTGCCAGCAGTCTCGGGGAGACCCAGTACTTC. This gives the protein CASSLGETQYF.

V usage is TRBV7-9 and J usage is TRBJ2-6; D ambiguous. CDR1 is SEHNR, CDR2 FQNEAQ, per germline (reference sequence). V was pared by 5 bases and J by 1 base, with 9 bases between. There are 15 residues in the CDR3. This CDR3 is CASSLPVSGANVLTF. The CDR3 DNA sequence: TGTGCCAGCAGCCTACCGGTTTCTGGGGCCAACGTCCTGACTTTC.

The chain recombines TRBV14 with TRBJ1-2, with a weak D call TRBD1 (5 bases). The V and J ends lost 1 base and 4 bases respectively, with 7 bases between them. The CDR3 is made up of 13 amino acids. CDR1 is SGHDN, CDR2 FVKESK, per germline. CDR3 in DNA: TGTGCCAGCAGCCAAGGGGGCTTCTATGGCTACACCTTC. This sequence encodes CASSQGGFYGYTF.

This clone occurred once. This chain uses TRBV7-9 with TRBJ2-1; 9 bases fit TRBD2. V lost 8 bases to trimming and J lost 4 bases; unmatched junction nucleotides: 3. Germline CDR1 SEHNR, CDR2 FQNEAQ (reference sequence). This CDR3 spans 13 amino acids. The CDR3 coding sequence is TGTGCCAGCTGTAGCGGGGGTTACAATGAGCAGTTCTTC. Protein product: CASCSGGYNEQFF.

The chain combines TRBV18 with TRBJ1-6; no reliable D call. From germline, CDR1 is KGHSH and CDR2 LQKENI. CDR3 length: 14 residues. The germline V and J ends were trimmed by 3 bases and 6 bases, with 9 bases remaining between them. The CDR3, as DNA: TGTGCCAGCTCACCCTTGGAGGGTAATTCACCCCTCCACTTT. Amino acid sequence: CASSPLEGNSPLHF.

This clone was detected a few times. The rearrangement links TRBV10-2 to TRBJ1-6; 8 positions match TRBD1. With V trimmed by 7 bases and J by 11 bases, 10 bases remained unmatched. Germline lookup yields CDR1 WSHSY and CDR2 SAAADI. The CDR3 has 14 amino acids. CDR3 in amino acids: CASTPTGEGTPLHF. The DNA of the CDR3 is TGCGCCAGCACCCCGACAGGGGAAGGGACACCCCTCCACTTT.

The chain links TRBV29-1 to TRBJ1-1; D unclear. V lost 7 bases and J 1 base, leaving 4 bases between the germline ends. The CDR3 runs to 10 residues. Germline assignment: CDR1 SQVTM and CDR2 ANQGSEA. CDR3: CSARNTEAFF. The CDR3 region has the DNA TGCAGCGCCCGGAACACTGAAGCTTTCTTT. The whole variable domain, remainder taken from reference TRBV29-1 and TRBJ1-1, is SAVISQKPSRDICQRGTSLTIQCQVDSQVTMMFWYRQQPGQSLTLIATANQGSEATYESGFVIDKFPISRPNLTFSTLTVSNMSPEDSSIYLCSARNTEAFFGQGTRLTVV.

This clone was found a few times. The chain links TRBV2 to TRBJ2-1, with 9 bases identical to TRBD2. Germline CDR1 SNHLY, CDR2 FYNNEI. The CDR3 is made up of 17 amino acids. V lost 4 bases to trimming and J lost 5 bases; unmatched junction nucleotides: 12. This CDR3 is CASSVLTPSGVHNEQFF. The CDR3 DNA follows: TGTGCCAGCAGTGTTCTCACGCCTAGCGGGGTGCACAATGAGCAGTTCTTC.

V usage is TRBV7-6 and J usage is TRBJ2-3, with TRBD2 matching over 11 bases. This CDR3 has 19 residues. The germline V gene encodes CDR1 SGHVS and CDR2 FNYEAQ. With V trimmed by 1 base and J by 0 bases, 9 bases remained unmatched. Here the CDR3 DNA reads TGTGCCAGCAGCTTAGAAACTAGCGGGGGAGCCTCTAGCACAGATACGCAGTATTTT. Protein product: CASSLETSGGASSTDTQYF.

This chain connects TRBV5-1 to TRBJ2-7, with 7 bases fitting TRBD1. Germline loops: CDR1 SGHRS, CDR2 YFSETQ. The CDR3 consists of 15 residues. Losses at the gene ends were 0 bases for V and 6 bases for J; bases not matched to a gene: 9. CDR3 sequence: CASSLGGQRSGEQYF. DNA for the CDR3: TGCGCCAGCAGCTTGGGGGGACAGCGGTCGGGCGAGCAGTACTTC. The whole variable domain, filled in from reference TRBV5-1 and TRBJ2-7, reads KAGVTQTPRYLIKTRGQQVTLSCSPISGHRSVSWYQQTPGQGLQFLFEYFSETQRNKGNFPGRFSGRQFSNSRSEMNVSTLELGDSALYLCASSLGGQRSGEQYFGPGTRLTVT.

The rearrangement joins TRBV9 to TRBJ1-1, with a possible D match to TRBD1 (6 bases). The CDR3 extends over 15 amino acids. Germline CDR1 reads SGDLS; CDR2 reads YYNGEE. V was shortened by 0 bases and J by 0 bases, with 9 bases between the two germline ends. The CDR3 DNA follows: TGTGCCAGCAGCGTAGACGGACAGATGAACACTGAAGCTTTCTTT. Residues: CASSVDGQMNTEAFF. The variable domain in full, completed from reference TRBV9 and TRBJ1-1, reads DSGVTQTPKHLITATGQRVTLRCSPRSGDLSVYWYQQSLDQGLQFLIQYYNGEERAKGNILERFSAQQFPDLHSELNLSSLELGDSALYFCASSVDGQMNTEAFFGQGTRLTVV.

V gene TRBV5-1 combines with J gene TRBJ1-2; 12 nucleotides agree with TRBD1. Germline V CDR1 and CDR2: SGHRS, YFSETQ. There are 16 residues in the CDR3. V lost 3 bases and J lost 1; bases outside the gene matches: 4. The CDR3 region has the DNA TGCGCCAGCAGCTCGGGACAGGGGGCGCGTAACTATGGCTACACCTTC. Residues: CASSSGQGARNYGYTF.

V and J are TRBV4-1 and TRBJ2-3, with 7 bases fitting TRBD2. CDR1 MGHRA and CDR2 YSYEKL come from the germline V gene. J was trimmed by 4 bases and V by 1 base; bases with no gene match: 8. The CDR3 loop spans 16 amino acids. The CDR3 region has the DNA TGCGCCAGCAGCCAAGTAGGGCGGGGGAGTCCAGATACGCAGTATTTT. Translated, it gives CASSQVGRGSPDTQYF.

The rearrangement joins TRBV19 to TRBJ1-1, with 8 bases identical to TRBD1. Germline CDR1 and CDR2: LNHDA and SQIVND (reference sequence). CDR3 size: 14 residues. Unmatched junction bases numbered 4, after V lost 5 bases and J lost 2 bases. Written as DNA, the CDR3 is TGTGCCAGTAGTGTCACAGGGGGAAACACTGAAGCTTTCTTT. Its protein product is CASSVTGGNTEAFF.

This rearrangement joins TRBV5-5 to TRBJ2-3; 12 bases agree with TRBD2. The CDR3 is 15 amino acids. Germline CDR1 is SGHKS and CDR2 is YYEKEE (reference sequence). V gave up 3 bases and J gave up 6 bases; unmatched junction bases: 5. The CDR3 sequence: CASSSLAGGPDTQYF. The CDR3, as DNA: TGTGCCAGCAGCTCCCTAGCGGGGGGGCCCGATACGCAGTATTTT.

The chain has TRBV30 and TRBJ2-7, with 9 positions matching TRBD1. Germline loops: CDR1 GTSNPN, CDR2 SVGIG (reference sequence). J gave up 3 bases and V 2 bases, and 8 bases lay outside the gene matches. This CDR3 comprises 15 residues. The CDR3 here is CAWSLDRGAFYEQYF. The DNA of the CDR3 is TGTGCCTGGAGTTTGGACAGGGGTGCTTTCTACGAGCAGTACTTC.

This chain connects TRBV18 to TRBJ1-5; a possible D gene is TRBD1 (6 bases). Germline CDR1 reads KGHSH; CDR2 reads LQKENI. Trimming cost V 6 bases and J 4 bases, with 16 bases left between them. The CDR3 is made up of 15 amino acids. CDR3 DNA sequence: TGTGCCAGCTCGCGGGGGCTGAAACCTAATCAGCCCCAGCATTTT. Protein: CASSRGLKPNQPQHF.

The chain joins TRBV5-5 to TRBJ1-4; perhaps TRBD1 as D (6 bases). V lost 2 bases and J 6 bases, leaving 14 bases between the germline ends. This CDR3 spans 15 amino acids. Per germline, CDR1 SGHKS and CDR2 YYEKEE (reference sequence). CDR3 region: CASSFQGSMDEKLFF. As DNA, the CDR3 is TGTGCCAGCAGCTTTCAGGGGTCAATGGATGAAAAACTGTTTTTT.

This clone was detected once. V gene TRBV5-1 combines with J gene TRBJ2-1, with TRBD2 identical over 10 bases. The germline V gene has CDR1 SGHRS and CDR2 YFSETQ. V shed 4 bases and J 3 bases; nucleotides not matched to a gene: 7. The CDR3 has 16 residues. The CDR3 spells CASSPILAGDYNEQFF. In DNA form, the CDR3 reads TGCGCCAGCAGCCCCATTCTAGCGGGGGACTACAATGAGCAGTTCTTC.

The chain is built from TRBV18 and TRBJ2-7; tentative D call: TRBD1 (6 bases). There are 13 residues in the CDR3. The V and J ends lost 4 bases and 4 bases respectively, with 11 bases between them. From germline, CDR1 is KGHSH and CDR2 LQKENI. In DNA form, the CDR3 reads TGTGCCAGCTCACTCGGACAGTCTTACGAGCAGTACTTC. Its translation is CASSLGQSYEQYF.

V gene TRBV5-6 combines with J gene TRBJ2-3; 11 positions match TRBD2. The CDR3 is 15 amino acids. Losses at the gene ends were 4 bases for V and 4 bases for J; bases not matched to a gene: 5. CDR1 is SGHDT, CDR2 YYEEEE, per germline. The CDR3 reads CASSPLTSGADTQYF. Here the CDR3 DNA reads TGTGCCAGCAGCCCTCTGACTAGCGGGGCAGATACGCAGTATTTT.

This sequence joins TRBV6-2 or TRBV6-3 and TRBJ2-7; 7 bases agree with TRBD1. From germline, CDR1 is MNHEY and CDR2 SVGEGT. The CDR3 is made up of 14 amino acids. V lost 6 bases and J lost 5; bases outside the gene matches: 10. CDR3 sequence: CASSPDREVHEQYF. Written as DNA, the CDR3 is TGTGCCAGCAGCCCCGACAGGGAAGTCCACGAGCAGTACTTC.

This clone was seen only a few times. The chain uses TRBV19 and TRBJ1-1; TRBD1 agrees at 9 bases. V was clipped by 5 bases and J by 0 bases; unmatched bases: 7. CDR3 size: 16 residues. Germline V gene lookup returns CDR1 LNHDA and CDR2 SQIVND (reference sequence). The CDR3: CASSFTGTGLNTEAFF. The CDR3 bases are TGTGCCAGTAGTTTTACCGGGACAGGGTTGAACACTGAAGCTTTCTTT. The variable domain in full, with the rest retrieved from reference TRBV19 and TRBJ1-1, is DGGITQSPKYLFRKEGQNVTLSCEQNLNHDAMYWYRQDPGQGLRLIYYSQIVNDFQKGDIAEGYSVSREKKESFPLTVTSAQKNPTAFYLCASSFTGTGLNTEAFFGQGTRLTVV.

The chain carries TRBV7-9 and TRBJ1-1, with 7 bases that match TRBD1. The CDR3 length is 14 residues. Germline CDR1 is SEHNR and CDR2 is FQNEAQ (reference sequence). V shed 5 bases, J shed 4 bases, and the junction held 7 bases outside the gene matches. CDR3 protein: CASSVQGLGTEAFF. CDR3 DNA: TGTGCCAGCAGCGTACAGGGGTTGGGCACTGAAGCTTTCTTT.

The chain uses TRBV3-1 (or the pseudogene TRBV3-2) and TRBJ2-1, with no clear D. Trimming stripped 3 bases from V and 6 bases from J, with 6 bases between. The germline gives CDR1 LGHDT, CDR2 YNNKEL (reference sequence). The CDR3 sequence is 12 residues long. For the CDR3, the DNA is TGTGCCAGCAGCCAGACTTCCAATGAGCAGTTCTTC. This codes for CASSQTSNEQFF.

The sample holds a few counts of this clone. The genes are TRBV3-1 (or the pseudogene TRBV3-2) and TRBJ2-1; 16 nucleotides match TRBD2. Germline loops: CDR1 LGHDT, CDR2 YNNKEL (reference sequence). V trimming: 5 bases; J trimming: 9 bases; junction bases outside the gene matches: 7. CDR3 size: 16 residues. CDR3 region: CASSAGLAGGPVEQFF. For the CDR3, the DNA is TGTGCCAGCAGCGCGGGACTAGCGGGGGGGCCGGTTGAGCAGTTCTTC.

J is TRBJ1-6 and V is TRBV13; perhaps TRBD1 as D (6 bases). V lost 2 bases and J 6 bases, leaving 8 bases between the germline ends. Germline V gene data show CDR1 as PRHDT and CDR2 as FYEKMQ (reference sequence). The CDR3 has 14 amino acids. The CDR3 DNA reads as TGTGCCAGCAGCTTACAGGGGAGTAATTCACCCCTCCACTTT. Encoded protein: CASSLQGSNSPLHF.

The rearrangement links TRBV3-1 (or the pseudogene TRBV3-2) to TRBJ2-7; 7 bases agree with TRBD2. The CDR3 is made up of 14 amino acids. Germline V lookup: CDR1 LGHDT, CDR2 YNNKEL (reference sequence). V gave up 4 bases and J gave up 3 bases; unmatched junction bases: 6. The CDR3 sequence: CASSLRGLVYEQYF. Written as DNA, the CDR3 is TGTGCCAGCAGCCTCCGAGGACTAGTCTACGAGCAGTACTTC.

The V gene is TRBV7-3, the J gene TRBJ2-3; 12 bases line up with TRBD2. Unmatched junction bases numbered 12, after V lost 5 bases and J lost 3 bases. The CDR3 consists of 18 residues. The germline gives CDR1 SGHTA, CDR2 FQGTGA. The CDR3 here is CASSLNTGTSGSTDTQYF. CDR3 DNA sequence: TGTGCCAGCAGCCTTAACACCGGGACTAGCGGGTCTACAGATACGCAGTATTTT. The whole variable domain, remainder taken from reference TRBV7-3 and TRBJ2-3, is GAGVSQTPSNKVTEKGKYVELRCDPISGHTALYWYRQSLGQGPEFLIYFQGTGAADDSGLPNDRFFAVRPEGSVSTLKIQRTERGDSAVYLCASSLNTGTSGSTDTQYFGPGTRLTVL.

This clone appeared a few times. This chain joins TRBV19 and TRBJ2-7, with 11 bases aligning to TRBD1. Germline V gives CDR1 LNHDA, CDR2 SQIVND (reference sequence). With V trimmed by 7 bases and J by 7 bases, 9 bases remained unmatched. This CDR3 contains 14 residues. CDR3 sequence: CASTSGTGGWEQYF. CDR3 DNA: TGTGCCAGTACATCCGGGACAGGGGGTTGGGAGCAGTACTTC.